The rows below give T cell receptor beta chains drawn from one sample of a study of cytomegalovirus exposure and HLA in healthy donors. Profiling relied on immunoSEQ multiplex PCR, and the TCRdb table lists in-frame clones only, not all of them. The sample carries about 170,000 clones, over 80% recorded once. The sequencing sample was made of PBMCs. These receptors were taken from a male donor in good health and CMV-seronegative. Both conserved end residues are part of each CDR3. The D gene is left open where the match is weak. The size of a clone is reported for some rows only, either as once, few or many, or as a class for expanded clones.

TRBJ1-1 once . TRBV30 TGTGCCTGGAGTCCCTTCACGGTGGGCCCTATGAACACTGAAGCTTTCTTT CAWSPFTVGPMNTEAFF
TRBJ2-7 . . TRBV10-1 TGCGCCAGCAGTGGAGGGACAATCTACGAGCAGTACTTC CASSGGTIYEQYF
TRBJ1-2 . TRBD1 TRBV6-1 TGTGCCAGCAGTGATAGGGGGACAGGGGACGATGGCTACACCTTC CASSDRGTGDDGYTF
TRBJ1-2 . . TRBV15 TGTGCCACCAGCAGAGATCGACAGAACTATGGCTACACCTTC CATSRDRQNYGYTF
TRBJ1-5 . . TRBV6-5 TGTGCCAGCACCCCCCGACAGGGCAATCAGCCCCAGCATTTT CASTPRQGNQPQHF
TRBJ1-3 . TRBD1 TRBV10-1 TGCGCCAGCGCCGACGGACAGGGGGACACCATATATTTT CASADGQGDTIYF
TRBJ2-5 once . TRBV11-2 TGTGCCAGCAGCCCACCGATCGGGACCCAGTACTTC CASSPPIGTQYF
TRBJ2-4 . TRBD1 TRBV18 TGTGCCAGCTCACGGGCGACAGGGGTTGCGAACATTCAGTACTTC CASSRATGVANIQYF
TRBJ1-2 . . TRBV14 TGTGCCAGCAGCCCCAGGGGTACCCGCTACACCTTC CASSPRGTRYTF
TRBJ1-2 . . TRBV10-3 TGTGCCATCAGTACCGGGACAATTGGCTACACCTTC CAISTGTIGYTF
TRBJ2-2 . . TRBV11-3 TGTGCCAGCAGCGCCCGCGGGGCCGACACCGGGGAGCTGTTTTTT CASSARGADTGELFF
TRBJ2-1 . TRBD1 TRBV5-6 TGTGCCAGCAGCTGGACAGGGAATTCCTACAATGAGCAGTTCTTC CASSWTGNSYNEQFF
TRBJ1-3 . . TRBV10-2 TGCGCCAGCAGTGTCGGAGGGGCGTACTCTGGAAACACCATATATTTT CASSVGGAYSGNTIYF
TRBJ2-3 . TRBD2 TRBV9 TGTGCCAGCGGGACGCGGGGGGGCACAGATACGCAGTATTTT CASGTRGGTDTQYF
TRBJ1-1 . . TRBV19 TGTGCCAGTAGTAGAGGGCTGGGGGCAGTGATTAACACTGAAGCTTTCTTT CASSRGLGAVINTEAFF
TRBJ2-7 few . TRBV7-9 TGTGCCAGCAGCTTAGAACAGGTCGGTAACGAGCAGTACTTC CASSLEQVGNEQYF
TRBJ2-7 . . TRBV15 TGTGCCACCAGCAGAGATTTTGAGGGAGAGCAGTACTTC CATSRDFEGEQYF
TRBJ1-4 . TRBD1 TRBV5-1 TGCGCCAGCAGCGTACAGGGGGCCTATCAAGAAACTAATGAAAAACTGTTTTTT CASSVQGAYQETNEKLFF
TRBJ1-3 . . TRBV6-5 TGTGCCAGCAGTAGGGGGACACAGGGCGTAAACACCATATATTTT CASSRGTQGVNTIYF
TRBJ2-5 once TRBD1 TRBV5-1 TGCGCCAGCAGCTTGGTTGGTAGGGGGCGCGGGTTAGGCCAAGAGACCCAGTACTTC CASSLVGRGRGLGQETQYF
TRBJ2-2 few TRBD2 TRBV5-4 TGTGCCAGCAGCTTACCGGGACTAGCGGGGGGCAACACCGGGGAGCTGTTTTTT CASSLPGLAGGNTGELFF
TRBJ1-5 few . TRBV6-1 TGTGCCAGCAGTGAAAGAATGGACAGTTATAGCAATCAGCCCCAGCATTTT CASSERMDSYSNQPQHF
TRBJ2-5 . TRBD1 TRBV19 TGTGCCAGTAGTACCGGGACAGGCGCTACGGAGACCCAGTACTTC CASSTGTGATETQYF
TRBJ2-7 . TRBD1 TRBV7-2 TGTGCCAGCAGCTTCTCGGACAGGGGCTCCTACGAGCAGTACTTC CASSFSDRGSYEQYF
TRBJ1-6 . . TRBV2 TGTGCCAGCACCGTGTCACTAGATTCACCCCTCCACTTT CASTVSLDSPLHF
TRBJ1-6 . . TRBV19 TGTGCCAGTTGGGCAGGCGCCTATAATTCACCCCTCCACTTT CASWAGAYNSPLHF
TRBJ1-2 . . TRBV6-6 TGTGCCAGCAGTTTACAGGAGAACTATGGCTACACCTTC CASSLQENYGYTF
TRBJ1-2 once TRBD1 TRBV7-6 TGTGCCAGCAGCTTGGGGACAGGGGCCCCCTATGGCTACACCTTC CASSLGTGAPYGYTF
TRBJ2-2 . TRBD1 TRBV7-9 TGTGCCAGCCCGGGACAGAACACCGGGGAGCTATTTTTT CASPGQNTGELFF
TRBJ2-3 . TRBD2 TRBV6-1 TGTGCCAGCAGTGAGACTCTTGCGGGGGGCACAGATACGCAGTATTTT CASSETLAGGTDTQYF
TRBJ2-1 . TRBD2 TRBV2 TGTGCCAGCAGTCTGGGGGCTAGCGGGGGGTCCAGCTTTAATGAGCAGTTCTTC CASSLGASGGSSFNEQFF
TRBJ2-1 . . TRBV5-1 TGCGCCAGCAGCTTGGGTATTGACAATGAGCAGTTCTTC CASSLGIDNEQFF
TRBJ2-2 . . TRBV6-1 TGTGCCAGCTCAACCGGGGGTGACACCGGGGAGCTGTTTTTT CASSTGGDTGELFF
TRBJ2-5 . TRBD2 TRBV6-1 TGTGCCAGCAGTGAGACGTGGGGGGGATGGGAGACCCAGTACTTC CASSETWGGWETQYF
TRBJ1-5 . . TRBV10-3 TGTGCCATCAGTCCCTCGGGGGTTGGGCAGCCCCAGCATTTT CAISPSGVGQPQHF
TRBJ1-1 . TRBD1 TRBV11-2 TGTGCCAGCAGCTTCTACTACAGGGGGAAGTCTGAAGCTTTCTTT CASSFYYRGKSEAFF